The T cell receptor beta chain under discussion was sequenced for a study of technical replicates of blood from a few donors. TCRdb's copy holds only in-frame clones and misses some; the assay was immunoSEQ multiplex PCR. The sample lists 98,000 or so clones, nearly 97% occurring once. There are 15 residues in the CDR3. The germline CDR1 and CDR2 sequences are SGHRS and YFSETQ. After removal of 1 base from V and 1 base from J, the junction contained 4 bases not matched to a gene. The V gene is TRBV5-1, the J gene TRBJ2-5; 7 nucleotides align to TRBD1. Input material: T cells isolated from PBMCs. This TCR was sampled from a human donor in good health. CDR3 sequence reads: CASSLQGVGQETQYF. For the CDR3, the DNA is TGCGCCAGCAGCTTGCAGGGGGTAGGCCAAGAGACCCAGTACTTC.